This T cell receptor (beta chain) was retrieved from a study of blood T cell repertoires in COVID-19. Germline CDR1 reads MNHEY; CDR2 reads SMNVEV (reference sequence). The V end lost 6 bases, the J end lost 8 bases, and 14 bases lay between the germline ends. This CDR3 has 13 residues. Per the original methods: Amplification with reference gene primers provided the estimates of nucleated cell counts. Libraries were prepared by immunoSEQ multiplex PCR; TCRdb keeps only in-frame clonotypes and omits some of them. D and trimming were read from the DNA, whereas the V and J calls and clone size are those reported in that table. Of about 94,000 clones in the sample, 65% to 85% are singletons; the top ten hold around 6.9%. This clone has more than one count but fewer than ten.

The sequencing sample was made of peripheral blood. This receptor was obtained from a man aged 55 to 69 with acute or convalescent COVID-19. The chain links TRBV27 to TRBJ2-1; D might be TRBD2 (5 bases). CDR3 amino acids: CASSLGVSDEQFF. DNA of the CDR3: TGTGCCAGCAGCCTAGGAGTTAGCGATGAGCAGTTCTTC.